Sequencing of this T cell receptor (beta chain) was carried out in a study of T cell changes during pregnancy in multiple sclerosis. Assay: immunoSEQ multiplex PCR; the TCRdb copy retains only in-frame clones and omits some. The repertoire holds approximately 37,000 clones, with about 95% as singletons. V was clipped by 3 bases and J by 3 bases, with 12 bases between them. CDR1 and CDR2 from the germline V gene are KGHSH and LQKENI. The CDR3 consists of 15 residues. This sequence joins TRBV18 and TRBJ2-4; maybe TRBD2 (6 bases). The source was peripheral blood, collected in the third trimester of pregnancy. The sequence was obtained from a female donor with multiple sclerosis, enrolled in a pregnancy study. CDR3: CASSPSGGGKNIQYF. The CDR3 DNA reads TGTGCCAGCTCACCGAGTGGGGGAGGCAAAAACATTCAGTACTTC.